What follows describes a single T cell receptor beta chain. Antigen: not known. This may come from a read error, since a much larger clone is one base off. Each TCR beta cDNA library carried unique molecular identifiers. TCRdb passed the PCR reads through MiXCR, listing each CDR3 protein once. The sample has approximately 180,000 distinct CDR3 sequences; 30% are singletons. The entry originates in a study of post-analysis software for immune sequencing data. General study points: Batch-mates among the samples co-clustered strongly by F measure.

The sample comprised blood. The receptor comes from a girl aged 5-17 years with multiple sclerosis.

CDR3 coding DNA: TGCAGTGCTAGAGATCCGGGACTAGCGAGAACTCCCCCAAGGAATGAGCAGTTCTTC. Protein product: CSARDPGLARTPPRNEQFF. V gene TRBV20-1 combines with J gene TRBJ2-1, with 10 bases identical to TRBD2. Losses at the gene ends were 0 bases for V and 7 bases for J; bases not matched to a gene: 18. Germline V CDR1 and CDR2: DFQATT, SNEGSKA (reference sequence). This CDR3 has 19 amino acids.